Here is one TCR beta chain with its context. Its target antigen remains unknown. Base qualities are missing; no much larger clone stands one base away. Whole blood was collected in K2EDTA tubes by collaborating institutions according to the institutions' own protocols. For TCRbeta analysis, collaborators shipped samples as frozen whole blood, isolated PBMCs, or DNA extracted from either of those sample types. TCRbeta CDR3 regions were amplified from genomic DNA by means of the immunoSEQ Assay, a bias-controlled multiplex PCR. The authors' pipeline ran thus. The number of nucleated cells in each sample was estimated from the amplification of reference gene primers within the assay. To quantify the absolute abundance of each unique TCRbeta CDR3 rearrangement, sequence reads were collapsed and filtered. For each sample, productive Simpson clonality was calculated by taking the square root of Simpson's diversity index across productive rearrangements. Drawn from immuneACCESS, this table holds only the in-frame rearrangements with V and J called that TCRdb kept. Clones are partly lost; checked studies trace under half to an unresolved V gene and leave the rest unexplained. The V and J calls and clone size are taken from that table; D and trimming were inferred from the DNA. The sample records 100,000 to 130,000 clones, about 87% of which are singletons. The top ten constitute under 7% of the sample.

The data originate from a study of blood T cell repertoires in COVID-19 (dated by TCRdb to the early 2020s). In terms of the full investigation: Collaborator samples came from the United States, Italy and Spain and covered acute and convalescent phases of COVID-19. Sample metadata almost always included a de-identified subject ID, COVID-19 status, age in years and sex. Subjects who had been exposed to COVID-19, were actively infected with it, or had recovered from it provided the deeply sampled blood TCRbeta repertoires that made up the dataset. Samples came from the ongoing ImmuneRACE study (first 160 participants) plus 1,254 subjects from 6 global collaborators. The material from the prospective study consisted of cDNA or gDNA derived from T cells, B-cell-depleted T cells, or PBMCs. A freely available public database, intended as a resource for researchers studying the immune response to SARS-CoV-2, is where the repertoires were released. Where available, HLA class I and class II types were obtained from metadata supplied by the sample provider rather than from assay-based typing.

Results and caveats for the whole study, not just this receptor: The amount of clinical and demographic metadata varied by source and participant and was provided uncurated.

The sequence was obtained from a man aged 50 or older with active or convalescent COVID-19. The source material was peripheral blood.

The CDR3 corresponds to CASSELGSGSDTGELFF. The DNA reads as follows: TGCGCCAGCAGTGAGCTGGGGAGCGGGAGCGACACCGGGGAGCTGTTTTTT. This chain is built from TRBV10-2 and TRBJ2-2; TRBD2 lines up with 8 middle nucleotides. Sequences WSHSY (CDR1) and SAAADI (CDR2) are obtained from the germline V gene. Ends trimmed: V by 2 bases, J by 3 bases; bases unmatched to a gene: 8. From its cysteine to its phenylalanine, the CDR3 spans 17 amino acids. This entry keeps only the CDR3 DNA: 51 bases, framed from base 1.